The present T cell receptor beta chain was sequenced within a study of blood T cell repertoires in COVID-19. Study-wide context: Researchers got acute and convalescent COVID-19 samples from the United States, Italy and Spain. From T cells, B-cell-depleted T cells, or PBMCs came the material, which was cDNA or gDNA.

V dropped 1 base and J dropped 6 bases, with 7 bases sitting between them. CDR1 and CDR2 from the germline V gene are LGHNA and YSLEER. This CDR3 has 13 residues. The protocol was immunoSEQ multiplex PCR, while the TCRdb copy is restricted to in-frame clones and leaves out a portion. The profile shows about 220,000 clones, around 86% of them singletons. The V gene is TRBV4-3, the J gene TRBJ1-5; the D is unclear. Sequenced material: peripheral blood. The TCR was taken from an older woman with COVID-19, enrolled during active disease. CDR3 bases: TGCGCCAGCAGCCAAGCTTCCGGTCAGCCCCAGCATTTT. Translation: CASSQASGQPQHF.